This T cell receptor (beta chain) stems from a study of Ad26.COV2.S vaccination and SARS-CoV-2 variants. V lost 4 bases, J lost 6 bases, and 9 bases stayed unmatched. Germline CDR1 and CDR2: LNHDA and SQIVND (reference sequence). The CDR3 is 14 amino acids. With respect to this clone: The antigen remains unidentified.

TCRdb's table, derived via immunoSEQ multiplex PCR, lists solely in-frame clones and lacks some. The data show tens of thousands of clones, roughly 80% seen once. Study observations and caveats: Individuals receiving vaccine had higher spike-specific TCR breadth than placebo recipients did.

Sequenced material: peripheral blood, taken after recovery from COVID-19. The chain couples TRBV19 to TRBJ2-7, with 7 bases identical to TRBD2. This sequence was found in a human donor who had recovered from COVID-19. As DNA, the CDR3 is TGTGCCAGTAGTAGTGGCGGGAGCTCGGTCGAGCAGTACTTC. It translates to CASSSGGSSVEQYF. The variable domain in full, completed from reference TRBV19 and TRBJ2-7, reads DGGITQSPKYLFRKEGQNVTLSCEQNLNHDAMYWYRQDPGQGLRLIYYSQIVNDFQKGDIAEGYSVSREKKESFPLTVTSAQKNPTAFYLCASSSGGSSVEQYFGPGTRLTVT.